These 25 T cell receptor beta chains came from one sample sequenced in a study of control samples from healthy donors and cancer patients. Clones were sequenced by immunoSEQ multiplex PCR, and TCRdb holds only the in-frame ones, with some missing. The sample shows 50,000 or so clones, 93% of them seen only once. Sequencing was done on a sample of PBMCs. These receptor sequences come from a woman aged 50 to 60 with head and neck cancer.

The chain employs TRBV19 and TRBJ2-1, with TRBD2 matching over 7 bases. The CDR3 has 17 residues. In germline, CDR1 is LNHDA, CDR2 SQIVND (reference sequence). V dropped 0 bases and J dropped 4; count of bases not matched to a gene: 9. The CDR3 reads CASSIDNFGGSYNEQFF. The CDR3 DNA sequence: TGTGCCAGTAGTATAGATAATTTTGGCGGGAGTTACAATGAGCAGTTCTTC.

This chain uses TRBV7-2 with TRBJ2-5, with D perhaps TRBD2 (5 bases). Germline V gene sequence: CDR1 SGHTA, CDR2 FQGNSA. CDR3 size: 16 residues. The V end lost 0 bases, the J end lost 0 bases, and 11 bases lay between the germline ends. The CDR3 protein is CASSLAHGGHQETQYF. The CDR3, as DNA: TGTGCCAGCAGCTTAGCGCATGGCGGGCACCAAGAGACCCAGTACTTC.

The V and J genes are TRBV28 and TRBJ2-1, with D unresolved. The germline V and J ends were trimmed by 7 bases and 0 bases, with 13 bases remaining between them. Germline V CDR1 and CDR2: MDHEN, SYDVKM. The CDR3 sequence is 15 residues long. CDR3 nucleotide sequence: TGTGCCAGCACCCCGGGCTCCATCTCCTACAATGAGCAGTTCTTC. It yields the protein CASTPGSISYNEQFF.

The rearrangement joins TRBV2 to TRBJ1-1; D is ambiguous. This CDR3 is built from 11 residues. Trimming pared 7 bases from V and 5 bases from J, leaving 8 bases between. Germline CDR1 SNHLY, CDR2 FYNNEI. As DNA, the CDR3 is TGTGCCAGCAATGGAGGGACTGAAGCTTTCTTT. Protein product: CASNGGTEAFF.

The gene calls are TRBV28 and TRBJ1-2, with a possible D match to TRBD1 (6 bases). CDR1 is MDHEN and CDR2 is SYDVKM in the germline V gene. Trimming removed 7 bases from V and 3 bases from J, with 18 bases in between. This CDR3 has 15 residues. In nucleotides, the CDR3 is TGTGCCAGCACCCCGGGACACGGGCCCCACTATGGCTACACCTTC. Protein: CASTPGHGPHYGYTF.

The chain couples TRBV5-1 to TRBJ2-3, with D uncertain. The CDR3 totals 16 residues. The V end was cut by 0 bases, the J end by 0 bases, with 11 bases between. Germline V lookup: CDR1 SGHRS, CDR2 YFSETQ. This CDR3 reads CASSLGLYLSTDTQYF. In DNA form, the CDR3 reads TGCGCCAGCAGCTTGGGATTGTACTTAAGCACAGATACGCAGTATTTT.

On this clone: This sample also contains other DNA sequences that code for the same CDR3. The chain joins TRBV19 to TRBJ1-1; TRBD1 matches at 7 bases. CDR3 size: 16 residues. Unmatched junction bases numbered 11, after V lost 6 bases and J lost 1 base. Germline loops: CDR1 LNHDA, CDR2 SQIVND (reference sequence). The CDR3 DNA reads as TGTGCCAGTAGCTCCCCTCCGGGGACAGCGAACACTGAAGCTTTCTTT. Its translation is CASSSPPGTANTEAFF. The full variable domain, rest sourced from reference TRBV19 and TRBJ1-1, is DGGITQSPKYLFRKEGQNVTLSCEQNLNHDAMYWYRQDPGQGLRLIYYSQIVNDFQKGDIAEGYSVSREKKESFPLTVTSAQKNPTAFYLCASSSPPGTANTEAFFGQGTRLTVV.

This clone was seen only once. The V call is TRBV6-1, the J call TRBJ1-5, with TRBD1 matching 7 bases. Per germline, CDR1 MNHNS and CDR2 SASEGT. The CDR3 consists of 16 residues. J was trimmed by 6 bases and V by 0 bases; bases with no gene match: 8. DNA for the CDR3: TGTGCCAGCAGTGAAGCTCCAGGGGGAAGAGGTCAGCCCCAGCATTTT. It translates to CASSEAPGGRGQPQHF.

This clone was counted a single time. The genes are TRBV28 and TRBJ1-5, with D possibly being TRBD1 (6 bases). Trimming left V 3 bases short and J 2 bases short, with 14 bases between. Per the germline V gene, CDR1 is MDHEN and CDR2 is SYDVKM. The CDR3 extends over 16 amino acids. The CDR3 DNA reads TGTGCCAGCAGTTTCCCCAGGGGTAATCGCAATCAGCCCCAGCATTTT. This translates into CASSFPRGNRNQPQHF.

The V call is TRBV6-5, the J call TRBJ1-5, with D unclear. CDR1 and CDR2 (germline): MNHEY, SVGAGI. Trimming stripped 2 bases from V and 4 bases from J, with 6 bases between. This CDR3 comprises 13 residues. CDR3 DNA sequence: TGTGCCAGCAGTTACAATCTAAATCAGCCCCAGCATTTT. Amino acids: CASSYNLNQPQHF.

The chain couples TRBV30 to TRBJ2-3; D gene unclear. The CDR3 is made up of 12 amino acids. The germline V and J ends were trimmed by 2 bases and 6 bases, with 9 bases remaining between them. From germline, CDR1 is GTSNPN and CDR2 SVGIG (reference sequence). The CDR3 spells CAWSSGSDTQYF. Written as DNA, the CDR3 is TGTGCCTGGAGTTCTGGGTCGGATACGCAGTATTTT.

This chain uses TRBV7-2 with TRBJ1-2; the match to TRBD1 covers 7 bases. J lost 6 bases, V lost 4 bases, and 11 bases had no gene match. Germline CDR1 reads SGHTA; CDR2 reads FQGNSA. The CDR3 is made up of 15 amino acids. Written as DNA, the CDR3 is TGTGCCAGCAGCTCCCGACAGGGCGAAACTGATGGCTACACCTTC. Translating it yields CASSSRQGETDGYTF. Supplemented by reference TRBV7-2 and TRBJ1-2, the full variable domain reads GAGVSQSPSNKVTEKGKDVELRCDPISGHTALYWYRQSLGQGLEFLIYFQGNSAPDKSGLPSDRFSAERTGGSVSTLTIQRTQQEDSAVYLCASSSRQGETDGYTFGSGTRLTVV.

The chain is built from TRBV2 and TRBJ2-6, with D perhaps TRBD1 (5 bases). The germline V and J ends were trimmed by 6 bases and 0 bases, with 9 bases remaining between them. This CDR3 contains 15 residues. Germline V gene lookup returns CDR1 SNHLY and CDR2 FYNNEI. CDR3 in amino acids: CASRPQGSGANVLTF. The CDR3 region has the DNA TGTGCCAGCAGGCCCCAGGGCTCTGGGGCCAACGTCCTGACTTTC.

V is TRBV5-4 and J is TRBJ2-3; D gene unclear. The CDR3 runs 16 residues. Per germline, CDR1 SGHNT and CDR2 YYREEE (reference sequence). V was shortened by 0 bases and J by 2 bases, with 13 bases between the two germline ends. Written as DNA, the CDR3 is TGTGCCAGCAGCTTGGAGCATGAGCTGCTCACAGATACGCAGTATTTT. It translates to CASSLEHELLTDTQYF.

The chain joins TRBV18 to TRBJ1-1, with D maybe TRBD1 (6 bases). The CDR3 runs to 14 residues. CDR1 and CDR2 from the germline V gene are KGHSH and LQKENI. V was shortened by 4 bases and J by 1 base, with 10 bases between the two germline ends. The CDR3 is CASSLLDRNTEAFF. The CDR3 DNA reads TGTGCCAGCTCACTCTTGGACAGGAACACTGAAGCTTTCTTT.

This clone is a singleton in its sample. The chain recombines TRBV6-5 with TRBJ2-2; 8 nucleotides agree with TRBD2. The V segment lost 11 bases and the J segment 4 bases; nucleotides outside the gene matches: 12. The CDR3 sequence is 15 residues long. Germline CDR1 and CDR2: MNHEY and SVGAGI. CDR3 DNA: TGTGCCTCTTACATTGGGCTAGCGGGCACCGGGGAGCTGTTTTTT. Translation gives CASYIGLAGTGELFF.

V gene TRBV6-5 combines with J gene TRBJ2-3; 7 bases line up with TRBD2. Germline CDR1 MNHEY, CDR2 SVGAGI. V was pared by 7 bases and J by 5 bases, with 12 bases of the junction left unmatched. The CDR3 is made up of 15 amino acids. The CDR3 DNA reads as TGTGCCAGCACCCTTCGAGGGAGGGCCGGAGATACGCAGTATTTT. Amino acids: CASTLRGRAGDTQYF.

The chain joins TRBV28 to TRBJ2-7; 8 nucleotides line up with TRBD2. Looked up from germline, CDR1 is MDHEN and CDR2 is SYDVKM. V lost 5 bases and J lost 5; bases outside the gene matches: 8. The length of the CDR3 is 14 residues. CDR3 coding DNA: TGTGCCAGCAGTAAGGAGAGCGGGAGAGACGAGCAGTACTTC. Amino acid sequence: CASSKESGRDEQYF.

The gene calls are TRBV18 and TRBJ1-3; maybe TRBD1 (5 bases). CDR1 KGHSH and CDR2 LQKENI come from the germline V gene. V shed 6 bases and J shed 1 base, with 13 bases lying between them. The CDR3 consists of 15 residues. The DNA of the CDR3 is TGTGCCAGCTCCCCTCCGGGGGAGTCTGGAAACACCATATATTTT. Protein: CASSPPGESGNTIYF.

This clone has a single count. The rearrangement uses TRBV9 and TRBJ1-1; D is possibly TRBD1 (5 bases). This CDR3 region has 12 residues. Trimming cost V 0 bases and J 5 bases, with 5 bases left between them. Germline CDR1 SGDLS, CDR2 YYNGEE. The CDR3 sequence: CASSVGGTEAFF. CDR3 DNA sequence: TGTGCCAGCAGCGTAGGGGGGACTGAAGCTTTCTTT.

The genes are TRBV5-4 and TRBJ2-5, with 10 bases aligning to TRBD2. This CDR3 region has 14 residues. Germline V gene lookup returns CDR1 SGHNT and CDR2 YYREEE (reference sequence). Trimming removed 4 bases from V and 5 bases from J; junction bases left unmatched: 5. The CDR3 region has the DNA TGTGCCAGCAGCCCAGCGGGAGGGCGGGAGACCCAGTACTTC. It encodes CASSPAGGRETQYF.

The chain couples TRBV18 to TRBJ1-4; D is undetermined. The CDR3 extends over 15 amino acids. Trimming pared 3 bases from V and 4 bases from J, leaving 12 bases between. The germline CDR1 and CDR2 sequences are KGHSH and LQKENI. CDR3 in amino acids: CASSPSRTHNEKLFF. The CDR3 DNA follows: TGTGCCAGCTCACCCTCGAGAACCCATAATGAAAAACTGTTTTTT.

V gene TRBV6-5 combines with J gene TRBJ1-2; no clear D gene. Germline V lookup: CDR1 MNHEY, CDR2 SVGAGI. The CDR3 sequence is 13 residues long. Trimming removed 0 bases at V and 3 bases at J, with 5 bases between. The DNA for the CDR3 is TGTGCCAGCAGTTACTCAGGACACTATGGCTACACCTTC. Translated, it gives CASSYSGHYGYTF.

This chain joins TRBV5-8 and TRBJ1-3; D not certain. V dropped 4 bases and J dropped 0 bases, with 20 bases sitting between them. Germline loops: CDR1 SGHTS, CDR2 YDEGEE. The CDR3 loop spans 18 amino acids. The CDR3 bases are TGTGCCAGCAGCCGTATAACCCCGAAAGGAAGCTCTGGAAACACCATATATTTT. Amino acids: CASSRITPKGSSGNTIYF.

This chain links TRBV25-1 with TRBJ1-1, with TRBD1 matching over 8 bases. With V trimmed by 2 bases and J by 5 bases, 7 bases remained unmatched. Germline CDR1 MGHDK, CDR2 SYGVNS. The CDR3 consists of 15 residues. The chain's CDR3 is CASSENRGIGTEAFF. The CDR3 DNA reads as TGTGCCAGCAGTGAAAACAGGGGGATCGGGACTGAAGCTTTCTTT.